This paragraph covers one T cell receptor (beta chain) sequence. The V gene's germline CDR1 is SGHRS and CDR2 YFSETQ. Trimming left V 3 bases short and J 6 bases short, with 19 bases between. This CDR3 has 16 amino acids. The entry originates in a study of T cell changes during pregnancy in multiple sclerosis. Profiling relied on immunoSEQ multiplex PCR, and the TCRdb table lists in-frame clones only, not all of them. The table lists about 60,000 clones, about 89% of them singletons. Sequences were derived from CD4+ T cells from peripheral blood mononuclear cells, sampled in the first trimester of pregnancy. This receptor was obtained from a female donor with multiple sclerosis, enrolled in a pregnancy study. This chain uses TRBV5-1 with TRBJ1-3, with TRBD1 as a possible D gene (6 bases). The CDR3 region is CASSSKETGRQNTIYF. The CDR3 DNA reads TGCGCCAGCAGCTCAAAAGAAACAGGGAGACAAAACACCATATATTTT.